A selection of T cell receptor beta chains follows, all from one sample in a study of CD8 T cells in Susac syndrome. MiXCR, run by TCRdb on the immunoSEQ multiplex PCR reads, gives a single entry per CDR3 protein. The data hold roughly 120,000 distinct CDR3 sequences, with over 90% observed a single time. Sequencing was carried out using CD8+ T cells from PBMCs. Receptors originate from a human donor with multiple sclerosis. CDR3s include the opening cysteine and the closing phenylalanine or tryptophan. D genes are given only for firm matches. A clone size is listed for some rows: how often the clone was seen (once, few, many), or a class if it is expanded.

j_call: TRBJ1-1
clone_size: .
d_call: .
v_call: TRBV30
cdr3_nt: TGTGCCTGGAGCGTAGGCCTTGAGGCTTTCTTT
cdr3_aa: CAWSVGLEAFF

j_call: TRBJ2-5
clone_size: once
d_call: .
v_call: TRBV19
cdr3_nt: TGTGCCAGTGGCGGGGAGGACCAAGAGACCCAGTACTTC
cdr3_aa: CASGGEDQETQYF

j_call: TRBJ1-2
clone_size: .
d_call: .
v_call: TRBV30
cdr3_nt: TGTGCCTGGAGTGGCAGGGGAGTTAACTATGGCTACACCTTC
cdr3_aa: CAWSGRGVNYGYTF

j_call: TRBJ1-1
clone_size: .
d_call: TRBD1
v_call: TRBV19
cdr3_nt: TGTGCCAGTAATCAGGGGGCGAACACTGAAGCTTTCTTT
cdr3_aa: CASNQGANTEAFF

j_call: TRBJ1-4
clone_size: once
d_call: TRBD1
v_call: TRBV20-1
cdr3_nt: TGCAGTGCTAGGGACAGGGGGAATGAAAAACTGTTTTTT
cdr3_aa: CSARDRGNEKLFF

j_call: TRBJ2-1
clone_size: .
d_call: .
v_call: TRBV20-1
cdr3_nt: TGCAGTGCTAGGGTTTCAGGGGCCTACAATGAGCAGTTCTTC
cdr3_aa: CSARVSGAYNEQFF

j_call: TRBJ2-1
clone_size: .
d_call: .
v_call: TRBV13
cdr3_nt: TGTGCCAGCAGCTTAGCCAGCCCCTACAATGAGCAGTTCTTC
cdr3_aa: CASSLASPYNEQFF

j_call: TRBJ2-1
clone_size: .
d_call: TRBD2
v_call: TRBV7-9
cdr3_nt: TGTGCCAGCAGCACCCGGACTAGCGGGAGCGATGAGCAGTTCTTC
cdr3_aa: CASSTRTSGSDEQFF

j_call: TRBJ1-2
clone_size: .
d_call: .
v_call: TRBV27
cdr3_nt: TGTGCCAGCAGTTTACGAAGGAACTATGGCTACACCTTC
cdr3_aa: CASSLRRNYGYTF

j_call: TRBJ1-2
clone_size: .
d_call: TRBD1
v_call: TRBV6-6
cdr3_nt: TGTGCCAGCAGTGACCGGGACAGGGCCGCATATGGCTACACCTTC
cdr3_aa: CASSDRDRAAYGYTF

j_call: TRBJ1-5
clone_size: .
d_call: .
v_call: TRBV7-9
cdr3_nt: TGTGCCAGCAGCTTAGACCCCGGACAGTTCCAGCATTTT
cdr3_aa: CASSLDPGQFQHF

j_call: TRBJ2-1
clone_size: .
d_call: .
v_call: TRBV15
cdr3_nt: TGTGCCACCAGCCCTAGGGGGAGGGACAATGAGCAGTTCTTC
cdr3_aa: CATSPRGRDNEQFF

j_call: TRBJ2-1
clone_size: .
d_call: TRBD2
v_call: TRBV13
cdr3_nt: TGTGCCAGCAGCGGAGGGGCCGCGGGGGGCTACAATGAGCAGTTCTTC
cdr3_aa: CASSGGAAGGYNEQFF

j_call: TRBJ2-7
clone_size: .
d_call: .
v_call: TRBV5-6
cdr3_nt: TGTGCCAGCAGCTACAGGGGCGGAGGGATGGAGCAGTACTTC
cdr3_aa: CASSYRGGGMEQYF

j_call: TRBJ1-2
clone_size: .
d_call: .
v_call: TRBV5-4
cdr3_nt: TGTGCCAGCACCCCGCACGAGACCGGCTATGGCTACACCTTC
cdr3_aa: CASTPHETGYGYTF

j_call: TRBJ1-1
clone_size: .
d_call: .
v_call: TRBV29-1
cdr3_nt: TGCAGCCCCACGTGCATGAACACTGAAGCTTTCTTT
cdr3_aa: CSPTCMNTEAFF

j_call: TRBJ1-5
clone_size: .
d_call: .
v_call: TRBV19
cdr3_nt: TGTGCCAGCAGAGAGGGAGGCATTGGCAATCAGCCCCAGCATTTT
cdr3_aa: CASREGGIGNQPQHF

j_call: TRBJ2-5
clone_size: .
d_call: .
v_call: TRBV12-3/TRBV12-4
cdr3_nt: TGTGCCAGCAGCGTACAGGGCCCGTACCAAGAGACCCAGTACTTC
cdr3_aa: CASSVQGPYQETQYF

j_call: TRBJ1-6
clone_size: .
d_call: .
v_call: TRBV2
cdr3_nt: TGTGCCAGCAGTGACTGGGGAGCCTATAATTCACCCCTCCACTTT
cdr3_aa: CASSDWGAYNSPLHF

j_call: TRBJ2-7
clone_size: .
d_call: .
v_call: TRBV4-2
cdr3_nt: TGTGCCAGCAGCCAAGAGGCCCACTACGAGCAGTACTTC
cdr3_aa: CASSQEAHYEQYF

j_call: TRBJ2-5
clone_size: .
d_call: TRBD1
v_call: TRBV23-1
cdr3_nt: TGCGCCAGCGATGAATCGGGACAGGGGGCCTGGCGGGTAGAGACCCAGTACTTC
cdr3_aa: CASDESGQGAWRVETQYF

j_call: TRBJ1-5
clone_size: .
d_call: .
v_call: TRBV19
cdr3_nt: TGTGCCAGTAGTCCGTCTCTAGGCACAAATCAGCCCCAGCATTTT
cdr3_aa: CASSPSLGTNQPQHF

j_call: TRBJ2-5
clone_size: .
d_call: .
v_call: TRBV24-1
cdr3_nt: TGTGCCACCGGGTGGCAAGAGACCCAGTACTTC
cdr3_aa: CATGWQETQYF

j_call: TRBJ2-5
clone_size: .
d_call: .
v_call: TRBV4-1
cdr3_nt: TGCGCCAGCAGCCAAGTGACTCCCGAGACCCAGTACTTC
cdr3_aa: CASSQVTPETQYF

j_call: TRBJ2-6
clone_size: .
d_call: TRBD1
v_call: TRBV7-9
cdr3_nt: TGTGCCAGCAGCGCTCGTCCGGGACAGGGAAACTCTGGGGCCAACGTCCTGACTTTC
cdr3_aa: CASSARPGQGNSGANVLTF